This record concerns one T cell receptor beta chain sequence. The junction departs from germline at one end; a sequencing error may be responsible. The germline V gene has CDR1 SQVTM and CDR2 ANQGSEA. The CDR3 consists of 11 residues. This sample was taken from a study of tumor-infiltrating lymphocytes in primary liver carcinoma. Out of unsorted whole blood came the blood RNA, and germline DNA was extracted as well. A primer in the constant region served to generate TCR beta cDNA from approximately 460 ng of total RNA. Employing slightly modified ARM-PCR, three nested multiplex PCR rounds were run, and these gave rise to the TCR beta libraries. A C-beta reverse primer and TRBV1-TRBV30 forward primers served in each of the first two PCR rounds, at 10 cycles apiece. TCRdb re-analysed the multiplex PCR reads in MiXCR, keeping a single row per CDR3 protein. The sample contains some 180,000 distinct CDR3 sequences, 60% of which appear only once.

The specimen sequenced was peripheral blood. The clonotype comes from a man between 40 and 49 years old with primary liver carcinoma and hepatitis B virus infection. The V call is TRBV29-1, the J call TRBJ1-1; TRBD1 matches 7 bases. The CDR3 DNA follows: TGCAACGTTACAGGGGACACTGAAGCTTTCTTT. Its protein is CNVTGDTEAFF.